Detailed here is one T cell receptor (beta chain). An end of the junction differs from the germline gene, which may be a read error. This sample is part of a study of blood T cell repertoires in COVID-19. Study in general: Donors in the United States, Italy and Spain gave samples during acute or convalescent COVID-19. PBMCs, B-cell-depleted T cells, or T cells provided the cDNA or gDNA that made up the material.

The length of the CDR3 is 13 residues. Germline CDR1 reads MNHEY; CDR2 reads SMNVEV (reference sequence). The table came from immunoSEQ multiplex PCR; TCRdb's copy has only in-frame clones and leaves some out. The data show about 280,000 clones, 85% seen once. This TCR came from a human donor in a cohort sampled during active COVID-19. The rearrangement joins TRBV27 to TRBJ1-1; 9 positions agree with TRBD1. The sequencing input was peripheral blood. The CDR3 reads CASRDWDRAEAFF. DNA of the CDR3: TGTGCCAGCAGGGACTGGGACAGGGCTGAGGCTTTCTTT.